These T cell receptor beta chains were read from a single sample in a study of T cell repertoires in cytomegalovirus infection. TCRdb analysed the reads with MiXCR anew, one entry per CDR3 protein. The table records under 120,000 distinct CDR3 sequences, under 45% of them present only once. Their target antigens are unknown. The sequenced sample was CD8+ T cells from cultured PBMCs, obtained from culture after CMV antigen stimulation. These TCRs come from a human donor in good health (CMV status not recorded). Some clones in this sample may be carry-over from other donors' samples. Each CDR3 is given with its conserved first and last residue. A D gene is named only where the DNA matches it firmly. Size tells how often a clone was seen (once, few, many) or the class of an expanded clone, and some rows leave it out.

size: .; J: TRBJ2-1; V: TRBV6-5; D: TRBD2; DNA: TGTGCCAGCACCGGACTAGCGGGGGGAATTTTGGGTGAGCAGTTCTTC; CDR3: CASTGLAGGILGEQFF
size: .; J: TRBJ2-7; V: TRBV12-3/TRBV12-4; D: .; DNA: TGTGCCAGCAGCTCCCCACGGACAGACTCCTACGAGCAGTACTTC; CDR3: CASSSPRTDSYEQYF
size: .; J: TRBJ2-1; V: TRBV12-3/TRBV12-4; D: TRBD2; DNA: TGTGCCAGCACTTGGACTAGCCTCTACAATGAGCAGTTCTTC; CDR3: CASTWTSLYNEQFF
size: .; J: TRBJ2-1; V: TRBV6-6; D: .; DNA: TGTGCCAGCAGTTTAAGTAGTGGGTCGCGGGACTGGTACAATGAGCAGTTCTTC; CDR3: CASSLSSGSRDWYNEQFF
size: .; J: TRBJ2-5; V: TRBV11-2; D: .; DNA: TGTGCCAGCAGCTTGCTCGAAGAGACCCAGTACTTC; CDR3: CASSLLEETQYF
size: .; J: TRBJ1-4; V: TRBV6-5; D: .; DNA: TGTGCCAGCAGGGCAAATGGGCATGAAAAACTGTTTTTT; CDR3: CASRANGHEKLFF
size: few; J: TRBJ1-1; V: TRBV4-1; D: TRBD1; DNA: TGCGCCAGCAGCCACCTCCCAGGGCAGGGGGCGAACACTGAAGCTTTCTTT; CDR3: CASSHLPGQGANTEAFF
size: .; J: TRBJ2-2; V: TRBV27; D: .; DNA: TGTGCCAGCGGCATAACGAACACCGGGGAGCTGTTTTTT; CDR3: CASGITNTGELFF
size: many; J: TRBJ2-3; V: TRBV7-2; D: .; DNA: TGTGCCAGCAGCTCCTCCCGGGGCACAGATACGCAGTATTTT; CDR3: CASSSSRGTDTQYF
size: .; J: TRBJ1-1; V: TRBV6-5; D: .; DNA: TGTGCCAGCAGTTATAAGGACGCCCCAGGGACTGAAGCTTTCTTT; CDR3: CASSYKDAPGTEAFF
size: .; J: TRBJ2-7; V: TRBV2; D: TRBD2; DNA: TGTGCCAGCACTGGGGGGGGATACGAGCAGTACTTC; CDR3: CASTGGGYEQYF
size: .; J: TRBJ2-7; V: TRBV7-8; D: .; DNA: TGTGCCAGCAGCCCCTGGGGAGTGGTGAACGAGCAGTACTTC; CDR3: CASSPWGVVNEQYF
size: .; J: TRBJ2-3; V: TRBV7-8; D: TRBD2; DNA: TGTGCCAGCCAGCGGGGGGCAGATACGCAGTATTTT; CDR3: CASQRGADTQYF
size: .; J: TRBJ1-2; V: TRBV7-6; D: TRBD1; DNA: TGTGCCAGCAGCCGGTGGACAGGGGGCGCGGAAGGCTACACCTTC; CDR3: CASSRWTGGAEGYTF
size: .; J: TRBJ2-5; V: TRBV12-3/TRBV12-4; D: TRBD2; DNA: TGTGCCAGCAGTTCTACCTGGGGAAATAGCGGGGGGGTGGAGACCCAGTACTTC; CDR3: CASSSTWGNSGGVETQYF
size: .; J: TRBJ2-7; V: TRBV6-5; D: .; DNA: TGTGCCAGCAGTTACGGTAGGGCGTCCACCTACGAGCAGTACTTC; CDR3: CASSYGRASTYEQYF
size: once; J: TRBJ1-6; V: TRBV20-1; D: TRBD1; DNA: TGCAGTGCTACTGGACAGGCAGAGAATTCACCCCTCCACTTT; CDR3: CSATGQAENSPLHF
size: .; J: TRBJ2-7; V: TRBV6-1; D: .; DNA: TGTGCCAGCAGTGACATAACAGGTCCTTCCTACGAGCAGTACTTC; CDR3: CASSDITGPSYEQYF
size: .; J: TRBJ2-5; V: TRBV30; D: .; DNA: TGTGCCTGGAGCCGGCCCCCGAGGCCAGAGACCCAGTACTTC; CDR3: CAWSRPPRPETQYF
size: .; J: TRBJ2-6; V: TRBV5-6; D: .; DNA: TGTGCCAGCAGAAAGACGTCCTCTGGGGCCAACGTCCTGACTTTC; CDR3: CASRKTSSGANVLTF